The present T cell receptor (beta chain) was sequenced within a study of T cell clonality in common variable immunodeficiency. Study-level results: CVID subjects shared fewer TCRbeta clones than healthy controls did. Reportedly, TCR beta sequences from common variable immunodeficiency showed fewer deletions and N-nucleotide insertions.

This clone occurred many times. Its matching antigen is unknown. The read stops 3 residues short of the end of the CDR3; the missing end is completed from the germline J gene. Clones were read by immunoSEQ multiplex PCR, and TCRdb kept only the in-frame ones, dropping some. Listed for the sample are roughly 70,000 clones, none seen a single time. The CDR3 has 12 residues. The germline V and J ends were trimmed by 8 bases and 2 bases, with 10 bases remaining between them. CDR1 is MDHEN and CDR2 is SYDVKM in the germline V gene. Most patients and controls had Caucasian heritage. The receptor was isolated from a person aged 18 to 75 in good health. The chain employs TRBV28 and TRBJ2-7, with a possible D match to TRBD1 (6 bases). The material sequenced was peripheral blood mononuclear cells. The CDR3 bases that were read are TGTGCCAGCCGGGGACAAACCTACGAG. This gives the protein CASRGQTYE. The CDR3 in full is CASRGQTYEQYF. The full variable domain, in which reference TRBV28 and TRBJ2-7 provide the parts outside the CDR3, is DVKVTQSSRYLVKRTGEKVFLECVQDMDHENMFWYRQDPGLGLRLIYFSYDVKMKEKGDIPEGYSVSREKKERFSLILESASTNQTSMYLCASRGQTYEQYFGPGTRLTVT.